This T cell receptor beta chain is from a study of shared clonotypes between healthy human individuals (dated by TCRdb to about 2020). In terms of the full investigation: A few men and a couple of women, aged 18 to 49 years, made up the cohort. Between about 0.85 and 9.5 billion PBMCs per donor were obtained by leukapheresis. To estimate repertoire size and how much clonotypes are shared between individuals, the study performed deep sequencing of blood TCR repertoires from about five healthy adults. Different laboratories and diverse techniques were used to prepare libraries and sequence TCR repertoires, to increase sequencing depth and limit assay-specific biases.

Overall study results and their limits: Because the study included only a small number of donors, the genetic and exposure-history diversity represented was limited. Sampling was restricted to blood, and TCR repertoires in tissues likely differ from the TCR repertoires found in blood. Pairwise subsampling indicated that sequencing depth was expected to affect the degree of clonotype sharing among donors.

As regards this clone: Its antigen is unknown. Base qualities are missing; no much larger clone stands one base away.

Using the deep immunoSEQ assay, TCR CDR3 regions were amplified from genomic DNA by multiplex PCR. Extracted genomic DNA from each cell subset was spread evenly across all wells of several immunoSEQ 96-well plates, with each plate serving as a replicate. Each replicate PCR for unsorted PBMC received about 310 ng genomic DNA, equal to about 30,000 T cell genomes. Ten immunoSEQ deep assay plates were used to sequence the unsorted PBMC genomic DNA. Purified libraries were measured with a Qubit 3.0 fluorometer, size-checked on a Bioanalyzer 2100, and measured again with the KAPA Library Quantification kit. A separate single-read 150-cycle Illumina NextSeq 550 flow cell was used to sequence each immunoSEQ 96-well plate. From the authors' description of their analysis: The immunoSEQ output contained only junctional sequences without quality scores, so filtering could not match that applied to full-length reads. To assign V/J genes and CDR3, sequences were annotated using PyIR, a Python wrapper for IgBLAST v1.9, with IMGT germline references. Reads with weak V/J assignments (E-value above 1e-6), missing CDR3, stop codons, out-of-frame junctions, or ambiguous translated residues were removed. V3J clonotypes were defined as sequences sharing the same inferred V gene, J gene, and CDR3 amino acid sequence. To compute the percentage overlap between repertoires, the number of shared unique clonotypes was divided by the size of the smaller repertoire. Three approaches were used to assess repertoire richness: RTK rarefaction, the Chao1 estimator, and Recon v2.1 estimates of unobserved clonotypes. TCRdb obtained this table from immuneACCESS and retained in-frame rearrangements with V and J assigned. These tables miss some clones; where compared with another copy, unresolved V genes account for less than half of the shortfall, and the remainder is unexplained. The DNA gave D and trimming, while V, J and clone size come from that table. In this sample the table shows hundreds of thousands of clones, roughly four fifths of which occur a single time. Clones ranked in the top ten supply approximately 12% of the sample.

Healthy HIV-negative adults with no recently reported acute infections or vaccinations were included as donors. Every donor was a Caucasian adult living in Nashville, Tennessee, USA. For unsorted samples, 80 million to 100 million PBMCs were counted, and genomic DNA was extracted using the QIAamp DNA Blood Mini kit. After blood collection by leukapheresis, PBMCs were isolated using Ficoll-Histopaque density gradient centrifugation and then cryopreserved in the vapor phase of liquid nitrogen. The origin of this receptor is a middle-aged woman in good health. Some clones in this sample may be carry-over from other donors' samples. Sequences were obtained from PBMCs.

The CDR3 amino acid sequence is: CASRTTGFYEQYF. In nucleotide form, the sequence is TGTGCCAGCAGAACGACAGGGTTCTACGAGCAGTACTTC. Rearrangement joined TRBV28 to TRBJ2-7, with 7 middle bases fitting TRBD1. CDR1 and CDR2 are read off the germline V gene as MDHEN and SYDVKM. The CDR3 starts with the cysteine, ends with the phenylalanine, and has 13 residues. Kept here is only the CDR3 DNA, which spans 39 bases and is read in frame from base 1. V loses 6 bases at its end and J loses 3 bases; junction bases beyond the gene matches: 5.